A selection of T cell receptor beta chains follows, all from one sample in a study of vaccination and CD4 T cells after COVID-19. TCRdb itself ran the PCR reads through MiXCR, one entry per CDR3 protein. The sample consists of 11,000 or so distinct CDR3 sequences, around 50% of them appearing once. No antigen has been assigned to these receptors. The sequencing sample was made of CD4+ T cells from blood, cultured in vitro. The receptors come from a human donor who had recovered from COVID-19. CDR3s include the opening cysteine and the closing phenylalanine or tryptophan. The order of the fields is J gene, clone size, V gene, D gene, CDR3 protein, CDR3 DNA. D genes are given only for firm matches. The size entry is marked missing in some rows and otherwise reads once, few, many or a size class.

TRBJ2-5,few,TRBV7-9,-,CASSLDSIRGRRDEETQYF,TGTGCCAGCAGCTTAGATTCGATCAGGGGCCGAAGGGACGAAGAGACCCAGTACTTC
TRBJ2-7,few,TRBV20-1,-,CSASGAGGQRIEQYF,TGCAGTGCTAGCGGGGCTGGGGGCCAGCGCATCGAGCAGTACTTC
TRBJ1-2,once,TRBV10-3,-,CAISESGDGYTF,TGTGCCATCAGTGAATCCGGGGATGGCTACACCTTC
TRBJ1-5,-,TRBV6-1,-,CASRGTGNQPQHF,TGTGCCAGCAGAGGGACTGGCAATCAGCCCCAGCATTTT
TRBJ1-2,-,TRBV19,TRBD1,CASSMSQGDRGYTF,TGTGCCAGTAGTATGAGCCAGGGGGATCGGGGCTACACCTTC
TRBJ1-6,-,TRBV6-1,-,CASSEVQGSSPLHF,TGTGCCAGCAGTGAAGTCCAGGGAAGTTCACCCCTCCACTTT
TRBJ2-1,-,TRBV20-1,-,CSALVRYNEQFF,TGCAGTGCTCTCGTCCGCTACAATGAGCAGTTCTTC
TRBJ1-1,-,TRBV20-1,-,CSASKDRNTEAFF,TGCAGTGCTTCCAAGGACAGGAACACTGAAGCTTTCTTT
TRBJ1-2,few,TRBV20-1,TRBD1,CSARGRDRDYYGYTF,TGCAGTGCTAGAGGTCGGGACAGGGACTACTATGGCTACACCTTC
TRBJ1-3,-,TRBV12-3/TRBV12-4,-,CASSHYGGNTIYF,TGTGCCAGCAGTCATTATGGGGGAAACACCATATATTTT
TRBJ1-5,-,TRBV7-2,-,CASSLRTGLYDQPQHF,TGTGCCAGCAGCTTACGAACAGGGTTATATGATCAGCCCCAGCATTTT
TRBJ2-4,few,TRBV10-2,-,CASRDTLAKNIQYF,TGCGCCAGCAGGGACACCCTAGCCAAAAACATTCAGTACTTC
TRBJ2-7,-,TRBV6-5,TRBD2,CASSSRTSASYEQYF,TGTGCCAGCAGTTCACGGACTAGCGCCTCCTACGAGCAGTACTTC
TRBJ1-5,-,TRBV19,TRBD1,CASSGQGFSNQPQHF,TGTGCCAGTAGTGGACAGGGTTTTAGCAATCAGCCCCAGCATTTT
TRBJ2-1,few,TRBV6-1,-,CASTSSDSYNEQFF,TGTGCCAGCACTTCGAGTGATTCCTACAATGAGCAGTTCTTC
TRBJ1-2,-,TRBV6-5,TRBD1,CASSYSTSIGQGNYGYTF,TGTGCCAGCAGTTACTCGACTTCGATTGGACAGGGGAACTATGGCTACACCTTC
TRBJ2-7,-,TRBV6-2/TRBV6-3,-,CASQSQKLYEQYF,TGTGCCAGTCAATCCCAGAAACTCTACGAGCAGTACTTC
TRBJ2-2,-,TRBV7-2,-,CASSLRGRTGELFF,TGTGCCAGCAGCTTAAGGGGAAGGACCGGGGAGCTGTTTTTT
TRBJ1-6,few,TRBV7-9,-,CASRRTDSPLHF,TGTGCCAGCAGACGAACAGATTCACCCCTCCACTTT
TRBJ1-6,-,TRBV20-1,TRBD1,CSGKEGTAFNSPLHF,TGCAGTGGCAAAGAGGGGACAGCTTTTAATTCACCCCTCCACTTT
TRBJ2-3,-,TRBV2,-,CASSTGATDTQYF,TGTGCCAGCAGTACAGGAGCCACAGATACGCAGTATTTT
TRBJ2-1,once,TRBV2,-,CASSADIGEQFF,TGTGCCAGCAGTGCAGACATTGGAGAGCAGTTCTTC
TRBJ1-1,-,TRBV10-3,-,CAISRGTEAFF,TGTGCCATCTCTAGAGGGACTGAAGCTTTCTTT
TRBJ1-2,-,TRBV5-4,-,CASSVPGRNGYTF,TGTGCCAGCAGCGTGCCGGGTCGGAATGGCTACACCTTC
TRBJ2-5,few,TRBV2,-,CASTLGPLETQYF,TGTGCCAGCACCTTGGGGCCCCTGGAGACCCAGTACTTC
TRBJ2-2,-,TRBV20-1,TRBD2,CSASPGGNTGELFF,TGCAGTGCTAGCCCGGGAGGGAACACCGGGGAGCTGTTTTTT
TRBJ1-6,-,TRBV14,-,CASSQGRHNSPLHF,TGTGCCAGCAGCCAAGGAAGACACAATTCACCCCTCCACTTT